This T cell receptor beta chain emerged from a study of cytomegalovirus exposure and HLA in healthy donors. This clone appeared a few times. Germline CDR1 is SGHTA and CDR2 is FQGTGA. The V and J ends lost 4 bases and 7 bases, in that order; junction bases with no gene match: 5. CDR3 length equals 13 residues. PCR primers comprised 60 Vbeta and 13 Jbeta primers. Sequencing used immunoSEQ multiplex PCR; TCRdb keeps in-frame clones, though not all of them. The profile shows about 170,000 clones, about 85% of them singletons. Sequenced input: PBMCs. The rearrangement links TRBV7-3 to TRBJ2-7, with 9 bases aligning to TRBD1. This sequence was found in a man aged 18-30 years in good health and CMV-seropositive. In DNA form, the CDR3 reads TGTGCCAGCAGCTCCGGGACAGGGACGGAGCAGTACTTC. Residues: CASSSGTGTEQYF.